This TCR beta chain was found in a study of CXCR3-negative and CXCR3-positive naive CD8 T cells. All TRB cDNA libraries came from 5' RACE performed with UMI labels. TCRdb re-called the 5' RACE reads; every CDR3 protein appears as one record, without DNA. The table counts 50,000 to 60,000 distinct CDR3 sequences; about 0.4% lies in the top ten. The germline V gene encodes CDR1 LNHNV and CDR2 YYDKDF (reference sequence). The CDR3 has 16 residues. General study points: Comparison of naive cells showed more hydrophobic TRB CDR3s in CXCR3-positive than in CXCR3-negative naive cells.

Comments on this clonotype: Its antigen is undetermined.

The chain employs TRBV15 and TRBJ2-3; TCRdb designates TRBD1, a call that cannot be tested without DNA. This TCR was recovered from a human donor in good health. Some clones in this sample may be carry-over from other donors' samples. The sequenced material came from naive CXCR3- CD8+ T cells from blood. As for subset: CD45RO-CCR7+CD27+CD95- naive CD8+ T cells lacking CXCR3 (TNR3-). The CDR3 sequence: CATSPRQGGNTDTQYF.